This entry concerns a single T cell receptor beta chain. Germline-derived CDR1 and CDR2 are MNHEY and SMNVEV (reference sequence). The trim removed 5 bases at V and 4 bases at J, leaving 10 bases unmatched. The CDR3 sequence is 16 residues long. The protocol was immunoSEQ multiplex PCR, while the TCRdb copy is restricted to in-frame clones and leaves out a portion. The data show roughly 2 million clones, with roughly 95% seen just once and 0.85% to 1.2% held by the top ten. This record belongs to a study of shared clonotypes between healthy human individuals. Naive CD8 cells, CD45RO-negative and positively selected for CCR7, excluded terminally differentiated effector memory CD45RA+ cells.

The sequencing input was naive CD8+ T cells sorted from blood. The sequence derives from a man aged 18 to 29 in good health. The gene calls are TRBV27 and TRBJ2-2; TRBD1 matches at 7 bases. The CDR3 nucleotides are TGTGCCAGCAGTCTACGACAGGGAACGGGCACCGGGGAGCTGTTTTTT. This encodes CASSLRQGTGTGELFF.